This TCR beta chain was sequenced during a study of T-cell memory formation after mild COVID-19. On the study more broadly: TCR clustering was largely donor specific. Study-wide results and limits: Pre-infection memory carried some responding clones, suggesting that cross-reactive memory joined. CD4/CD8 balance held among clones contracting day 15 to 85, and later expanders leaned CD4+.

The authors produced TCR alpha and TCR beta cDNA libraries with sample barcodes and UMIs by 5'RACE using constant-segment primers. In TCRdb, the 5' RACE reads were re-called with MiXCR into one record per CDR3 protein. This sample has roughly 280,000 distinct CDR3 sequences, with 7% to 10% found just once. This clonotype was seen repeatedly, ten times or more. No antigen is known for it. Germline V gene sequence: CDR1 MGHRA, CDR2 YSYEKL. Trimming shortened V by 1 base and J by 10 bases, and 11 bases separated the two germline ends. This CDR3 has 13 amino acids. The V gene is TRBV4-1, the J gene TRBJ2-1; either TRBD1 or TRBD2 may supply D (5 bases each). The TCR was taken from a man younger than 35 who had mild COVID-19 (a few samples of this study predate the infection). Cell type and time point are not known. Specimen: PBMCs or a T cell subset sorted from them (not recorded which). This chain's CDR3 is CASSQVIRDEQFF. The CDR3 coding sequence is TGCGCCAGCAGCCAAGTCATACGGGACGAGCAGTTCTTC.